A selection of T cell receptor beta chains follows, all from one sample in a study of neurological immune-mediated disorders. MiXCR, run by TCRdb on the 5' RACE reads, gives a single entry per CDR3 protein. The sample contains about 76,000 distinct CDR3 sequences, approximately 17% of which appear only once. Material: PBMCs. Receptor source: a woman between 35 and 50 years old in good health. Each CDR3 is given with its conserved first and last residue. A D gene is named only where the DNA matches it firmly. Clone size, where shown, is once, few, many, or a class for clones that have expanded.

size,V,J,D,CDR3,DNA
-,TRBV25-1,TRBJ2-6,TRBD1,CASTQTGGDTGANVLTF,TGTGCCAGCACTCAGACAGGGGGCGATACAGGGGCCAACGTCCTGACTTTC
many,TRBV4-3,TRBJ2-1,TRBD2,CASSPGIGLLAGGEDEQFF,TGCGCCAGCAGCCCGGGGATCGGGTTGCTAGCGGGGGGGGAAGATGAGCAGTTCTTC
-,TRBV3-1,TRBJ2-3,TRBD2,CASSQWGLAGKDTQYF,TGTGCCAGCAGCCAATGGGGACTAGCGGGGAAAGATACGCAGTATTTT
many,TRBV7-2,TRBJ2-1,-,CASSARGSGAPYNEQFF,TGTGCCAGCAGCGCACGTGGATCCGGGGCCCCTTACAATGAGCAGTTCTTC
many,TRBV5-1,TRBJ2-3,-,CASSLAQNTDTQYF,TGCGCCAGCAGCTTGGCGCAGAACACAGATACGCAGTATTTT
-,TRBV12-3/TRBV12-4,TRBJ1-2,-,CASSRSANHGYGYTF,TGTGCCAGCAGCCGCAGTGCCAACCACGGCTATGGCTACACCTTC
many,TRBV15,TRBJ1-2,-,CATSRDKNRVVGGYTF,TGTGCCACCAGCAGGGATAAGAACAGGGTGGTGGGTGGCTACACCTTC
many,TRBV10-3,TRBJ2-5,-,CAISAGTETQYF,TGTGCCATCAGTGCGGGTACGGAGACCCAGTACTTC
many,TRBV7-2,TRBJ1-3,-,CASSLGGGGNTIYF,TGTGCCAGCAGCTTAGGGGGTGGTGGAAACACCATATATTTT
-,TRBV29-1,TRBJ2-1,TRBD1,CSVSPGQGSEQFF,TGCAGCGTTTCCCCGGGACAGGGGTCTGAGCAGTTCTTC